The 29 T cell receptor beta chains below come from one sample, sequenced in a study of Ad26.COV2.S vaccination and SARS-CoV-2 variants. Documented treatment: about 20 received Ad26.COV2.S at low or high dose, single or two shots; about 5 received placebo; per-sample allocation not given. Day 63 after the first vaccine or placebo injection was the time point for sampling. Libraries were prepared by immunoSEQ multiplex PCR; TCRdb keeps only in-frame clonotypes and omits some of them. The table lists 350,000 to 550,000 clones, 89% of them singletons, with around 2.5% in the top ten. Here the sequenced sample was peripheral blood, taken in a trial of Ad26.COV2.S vaccine versus placebo. Source of these receptors: a person aged 18-65 years who received the Ad26.COV2.S COVID-19 vaccine or a placebo.

This chain links TRBV4-1 with TRBJ2-1; 7 bases fit TRBD1. The CDR3 contains 13 residues. V dropped 2 bases and J dropped 8; count of bases not matched to a gene: 3. Germline lookup yields CDR1 MGHRA and CDR2 YSYEKL. The CDR3 DNA reads TGCGCCAGCAGCCAACAGGGGGTCGATGAGCAGTTCTTC. It encodes CASSQQGVDEQFF.

The chain has TRBV2 and TRBJ1-2; maybe TRBD1 (6 bases). The length of the CDR3 is 14 residues. The V end was cut by 5 bases, the J end by 7 bases, with 17 bases between. The germline V gene encodes CDR1 SNHLY and CDR2 FYNNEI. As DNA, the CDR3 is TGTGCCAGCAGTCGGGCCCAATCCAGGGGTGGCTACACCTTC. Protein: CASSRAQSRGGYTF.

In this sample, this clone turned up a few times. CDR3 loop: CSGTGGVGAGKQFF. The CDR3 DNA reads as TGCAGCGGGACCGGCGGGGTAGGGGCAGGAAAGCAGTTCTTC. The chain couples TRBV29-1 to TRBJ2-1; tentative D call: TRBD2 (6 bases). Trimming left V 7 bases short and J 11 bases short, with 24 bases between. This CDR3 has 14 amino acids. Germline assignment: CDR1 SQVTM and CDR2 ANQGSEA.

The chain has TRBV30 and TRBJ1-2; D unresolved. V gave up 5 bases and J gave up 2 bases, with 24 bases separating them. Germline V CDR1 and CDR2: GTSNPN, SVGIG (reference sequence). The CDR3 covers 17 residues. In DNA form, the CDR3 reads TGTGCCTGGTGGACCCCCTTATCAGGACCCCAGAACTATGGCTACACCTTC. It yields the protein CAWWTPLSGPQNYGYTF.

This clone has a single count. The J gene is TRBJ2-5, the V gene TRBV7-2, with a possible D match to TRBD2 (6 bases). Trimming cost V 7 bases and J 4 bases, with 13 bases left between them. This CDR3 is 13 amino acids long. Germline V gene sequence: CDR1 SGHTA, CDR2 FQGNSA. The CDR3: CASKTSFLETQYF. The CDR3 region has the DNA TGTGCCAGCAAGACTAGTTTCCTAGAGACCCAGTACTTC.

V and J are TRBV6-5 and TRBJ1-4; no clear D. Germline-derived CDR1 and CDR2 are MNHEY and SVGAGI. V was trimmed by 2 bases and J by 5 bases, leaving 12 bases between them. CDR3 length: 15 amino acids. This CDR3 is CASSYGGSRNEKLFF. The CDR3 nucleotides read TGTGCCAGCAGTTACGGCGGCAGCCGAAATGAAAAACTGTTTTTT.

The rearrangement joins TRBV28 to TRBJ1-5; D might be TRBD1 (5 bases). The V end was cut by 3 bases, the J end by 2 bases, with 14 bases between. CDR1 is MDHEN, CDR2 SYDVKM, per germline. This CDR3 has 16 amino acids. CDR3 residues: CASSLGGLGGNQPQHF. The CDR3 nucleotides are TGTGCCAGCAGTTTGGGGGGTTTGGGTGGCAATCAGCCCCAGCATTTT.

CDR3 nucleotide sequence: TGTGCCAGCAGCCAAGATTCGGGGTTCACTGAAGCTTTCTTT. Encoded protein: CASSQDSGFTEAFF. The chain has TRBV14 and TRBJ1-1; D gene ambiguous. This CDR3 comprises 14 residues. CDR1 and CDR2 (germline): SGHDN, FVKESK. The V end was cut by 0 bases, the J end by 4 bases, with 9 bases between. Filled out from reference TRBV14 and TRBJ1-1, the complete variable domain reads EAGVTQFPSHSVIEKGQTVTLRCDPISGHDNLYWYRRVMGKEIKFLLHFVKESKQDESGMPNNRFLAERTGGTYSTLKVQPAELEDSGVYFCASSQDSGFTEAFFGQGTRLTVV.

This chain connects TRBV11-1 to TRBJ2-4; D is unclear. The CDR3 sequence is 14 residues long. Germline loops: CDR1 SGHAT, CDR2 FQDESV (reference sequence). V dropped 5 bases and J dropped 1 base, with 9 bases sitting between them. CDR3 region: CASSLGAAKNIQYF. The CDR3 nucleotides are TGTGCCAGCAGCCTCGGAGCCGCCAAAAACATTCAGTACTTC.

This chain joins TRBV5-6 and TRBJ1-6; no firm D call. Trimming cost V 4 bases and J 6 bases, with 14 bases left between them. CDR3 length: 15 amino acids. The germline gives CDR1 SGHDT, CDR2 YYEEEE. DNA for the CDR3: TGTGCCAGCAGCGGCCAGTTAAGTCCTAATTCACCCCTCCACTTT. As protein: CASSGQLSPNSPLHF.

The sample holds one count of this clone. The chain carries TRBV20-1 and TRBJ2-1; 8 bases are a match to TRBD2. The CDR3 is 15 amino acids. V dropped 3 bases and J dropped 3; count of bases not matched to a gene: 7. Looked up from germline, CDR1 is DFQATT and CDR2 is SNEGSKA (reference sequence). The CDR3 coding sequence is TGCAGTGCTAGTAAGGCGGGGGGCAACTACAATGAGCAGTTCTTC. This translates into CSASKAGGNYNEQFF.

CDR3 region: CASSHLGGTDTQYF. The CDR3, as DNA: TGTGCCAGCAGTCATCTGGGGGGCACAGATACGCAGTATTTT. The V call is TRBV9, the J call TRBJ2-3; D is possibly TRBD1 or TRBD2 (5 bases each). CDR1 is SGDLS, CDR2 YYNGEE, per germline. This CDR3 spans 14 amino acids. The V and J ends lost 5 bases and 1 base respectively, with 11 bases between them.

The genes are TRBV19 and TRBJ1-1, with 8 bases that match TRBD1. CDR3 length equals 16 residues. V lost 1 base, J lost 1 base, and 5 bases stayed unmatched. Germline V gene lookup returns CDR1 LNHDA and CDR2 SQIVND (reference sequence). CDR3 coding DNA: TGTGCCAGTAGTATAGCTTCCGGGACAGGGAACACTGAAGCTTTCTTT. Protein sequence: CASSIASGTGNTEAFF.

The chain carries TRBV10-3 and TRBJ2-7; D perhaps matches TRBD1 (6 bases). V lost 4 bases, J lost 3 bases, and 10 bases lay in between. The CDR3 is 13 amino acids. Germline V CDR1 and CDR2: ENHRY, SYGVKD. This CDR3 is CAISGTEFYEQYV. The CDR3 DNA is TGTGCCATCAGTGGGACAGAATTCTACGAGCAGTACGTC.

The rearrangement uses TRBV7-3 and TRBJ2-1; 10 nucleotides match TRBD2. With V trimmed by 2 bases and J by 7 bases, 8 bases remained unmatched. This CDR3 has 16 amino acids. CDR1 is SGHTA and CDR2 is FQGTGA in the germline V gene. This chain's CDR3 is CASSLGLAGAKNEQFF. The CDR3 DNA is TGTGCCAGCAGCTTAGGGCTAGCGGGAGCTAAAAATGAGCAGTTCTTC.

This sequence joins TRBV29-1 and TRBJ2-2; no firm D call. V was trimmed by 4 bases and J by 6 bases, leaving 9 bases between them. Germline V gene sequence: CDR1 SQVTM, CDR2 ANQGSEA. The CDR3 is 12 residues long. CDR3 bases: TGCAGCGTTGGGACCTGGGCCGGGGAGCTGTTTTTT. Encoded protein: CSVGTWAGELFF.

The chain uses TRBV7-8 and TRBJ2-7; D may correspond to TRBD1 or TRBD2 (5 bases each). V lost 4 bases, J lost 8 bases, and 18 bases lay in between. Germline lookup yields CDR1 SGHVS and CDR2 FQNEAQ. CDR3 length: 14 residues. The CDR3 protein is CASSWGTDRFKQYV. The CDR3 bases are TGTGCCAGCAGCTGGGGGACGGACCGATTTAAGCAGTACGTC.

This chain links TRBV19 with TRBJ2-7; 10 bases fit TRBD2. Germline loops: CDR1 LNHDA, CDR2 SQIVND (reference sequence). With 3 bases clipped from V and 0 bases from J, the junction kept 11 bases outside the gene matches. This CDR3 spans 18 amino acids. CDR3 bases: TGTGCCAGTAGTATCCTACCATCTAGCGGGGGATACTCCTACGAGCAGTACTTC. This codes for CASSILPSSGGYSYEQYF.

The V and J genes are TRBV6-2 or TRBV6-3 and TRBJ2-7, with D possibly matching TRBD2 (6 bases). V lost 2 bases and J 2 bases, leaving 16 bases between the germline ends. This CDR3 contains 16 residues. The V gene's germline CDR1 is MNHEY and CDR2 SVGEGT. The CDR3, as DNA: TGTGCCAGCAGTTACCCCGGCTGGGGGGTTACCTACGAGCAGTACGTC. This translates into CASSYPGWGVTYEQYV.

DNA of the CDR3: TGCGCCAGCAGCCTTCAGGGAAGTGAAGAAAAACTGTTTTTT. This gives the protein CASSLQGSEEKLFF. The chain is built from TRBV5-1 and TRBJ1-4; weak D call: TRBD1 (5 bases). Trimming took off 4 bases at V and 8 bases at J, with 15 bases between the two ends. This CDR3 has 14 amino acids. Germline CDR1 reads SGHRS; CDR2 reads YFSETQ.

The rearrangement joins TRBV5-4 to TRBJ1-1, with 8 bases lining up with TRBD1. Germline lookup yields CDR1 SGHNT and CDR2 YYREEE (reference sequence). The CDR3 runs to 14 residues. The junction had 4 bases not matched to a gene; V was cut back by 1 base and J by 5 bases. CDR3 nucleotide sequence: TGTGCCAGCAGCTTGTCAGGGGGCAGGACTGAAGCTTTCTTT. Translation: CASSLSGGRTEAFF.

The J gene is TRBJ2-2, the V gene TRBV7-7; D remains unclear. The CDR3 is 13 residues long. The germline CDR1 and CDR2 sequences are SSHAT and FNYEAQ (reference sequence). V gave up 4 bases and J gave up 4 bases, with 7 bases separating them. The CDR3 protein is CASSSGVTGELFF. The CDR3 DNA follows: TGTGCCAGCAGCTCTGGGGTCACCGGGGAGCTGTTTTTT. Full variable domain (remainder filled in from reference TRBV7-7 and TRBJ2-2): GAGVSQSPRYKVTKRGQDVTLRCDPISSHATLYWYQQALGQGPEFLTYFNYEAQPDKSGLPSDRFSAERPEGSISTLTIQRTEQRDSAMYRCASSSGVTGELFFGEGSRLTVL.

The V call is TRBV5-1, the J call TRBJ2-1; possible D gene TRBD1, 7 bases. The V gene lost 3 bases and the J gene lost 7 bases, with 17 bases spanning the gap. CDR1 and CDR2 (germline): SGHRS, YFSETQ. The CDR3 extends over 15 amino acids. The DNA of the CDR3 is TGCGCCAGCAGCTCGCGACAGGGAGGAATGAATGAGCAGTTCTTC. Its translation: CASSSRQGGMNEQFF.

J is TRBJ1-5 and V is TRBV6-5; 10 bases agree with TRBD1. The V gene's germline CDR1 is MNHEY and CDR2 SVGAGI. CDR3 length: 13 residues. V trimming: 6 bases; J trimming: 6 bases; junction bases outside the gene matches: 2. The CDR3 DNA reads TGTGCCAGCAGAGGGACAGGGGCTCAGCCCCAGCATTTT. Protein product: CASRGTGAQPQHF.

V usage is TRBV14 and J usage is TRBJ2-2, with D unresolved. The germline CDR1 and CDR2 sequences are SGHDN and FVKESK. This CDR3 is built from 13 residues. V lost 4 bases and J lost 6, with 9 bases in between. The CDR3 here is CASSPHISGELFF. The CDR3 nucleotides are TGTGCCAGCAGCCCACATATTTCCGGGGAGCTGTTTTTT.

The chain joins TRBV6-2 or TRBV6-3 to TRBJ2-3, with D possibly TRBD2 on 6 matching bases. Germline V gene data show CDR1 as MNHEY and CDR2 as SVGEGT. V lost 5 bases to trimming and J lost 2 bases, with 11 bases between them. The CDR3 has 14 amino acids. Written as DNA, the CDR3 is TGTGCCAGCAGTAACCTAGCGCTCACAGATACGCAGTATTTT. Amino acid sequence: CASSNLALTDTQYF.

The chain carries TRBV19 and TRBJ2-1, with D perhaps TRBD2 (6 bases). CDR3 length: 15 amino acids. Trimming took off 2 bases at V and 0 bases at J, with 8 bases between the two ends. The germline CDR1 and CDR2 sequences are LNHDA and SQIVND (reference sequence). CDR3 bases: TGTGCCAGTAGTATAATGACTAGCTCCTACAATGAGCAGTTCTTC. Translated, it gives CASSIMTSSYNEQFF.

This clone showed up just once. The chain is built from TRBV4-2 and TRBJ2-5; D not certain. V shed 3 bases and J shed 5 bases, with 4 bases lying between them. Germline V CDR1 and CDR2: LGHNA, YNFKEQ. The CDR3 runs 11 residues. The CDR3: CASSQAETQYF. In nucleotides, the CDR3 is TGTGCCAGCAGCCAGGCTGAGACCCAGTACTTC.

This clone was detected only a few times. The rearrangement uses TRBV7-9 and TRBJ1-2; TRBD1 aligns across 7 bases. V lost 6 bases, J lost 8 bases, and 15 bases stayed unmatched. The CDR3 has 15 residues. Germline CDR1 reads SEHNR; CDR2 reads FQNEAQ (reference sequence). Here the CDR3 reads CASRPKTGSVKGYTF. The CDR3 bases are TGTGCCAGCAGACCTAAGACAGGGAGTGTGAAGGGCTACACCTTC.